These T cell receptor beta chains were read from a single sample in a study of sequential checkpoint blockade in melanoma. Profiling relied on immunoSEQ multiplex PCR, and the TCRdb table lists in-frame clones only, not all of them. The repertoire holds approximately 1,000 clones, with over 20% as singletons. The specimen was tumor tissue (inferred from file names), collected from a patient given nivolumab and ipilimumab in sequence. These receptors were taken from a human donor with melanoma. Each CDR3 is given with its conserved first and last residue. D genes are given only for firm matches. Rows give clone size only sometimes, using once, few, many, or a class for an expanded clone.

j_call: TRBJ1-2
v_call: TRBV1
d_call: NA
clone_size: NA
cdr3_nt: TGCGCCAGCAGCCAAGAGAGGGGGGCGCGGGACTATGGCTACACCTTC
cdr3_aa: CASSQERGARDYGYTF

j_call: TRBJ2-1
v_call: TRBV9
d_call: NA
clone_size: large
cdr3_nt: TGTGCCAGCAGCTTCCGGGACGGGGACTACAATGAGCAGTTCTTC
cdr3_aa: CASSFRDGDYNEQFF

j_call: TRBJ1-3
v_call: TRBV30
d_call: TRBD1
clone_size: NA
cdr3_nt: TGTGCCTGGTATACAGGGGACGGAAACACCATATATTTT
cdr3_aa: CAWYTGDGNTIYF

j_call: TRBJ2-3
v_call: TRBV11-3
d_call: TRBD2
clone_size: NA
cdr3_nt: TGTGCCAGCAGCTCCTCAGCGGGGGGCCTCTTCACAGATACGCAGTATTTT
cdr3_aa: CASSSSAGGLFTDTQYF

j_call: TRBJ2-3
v_call: TRBV5-1
d_call: NA
clone_size: NA
cdr3_nt: TGCGCCAGCAGCCCATGGGCCCGGGGGTACAGCACAGATACGCAGTATTTT
cdr3_aa: CASSPWARGYSTDTQYF

j_call: TRBJ1-6
v_call: TRBV5-1
d_call: NA
clone_size: NA
cdr3_nt: TGCGCCAGCAGCAGCTACAGGTTTTCTAATTCACCCCTCCACTTT
cdr3_aa: CASSSYRFSNSPLHF

j_call: TRBJ2-3
v_call: TRBV5-1
d_call: TRBD2
clone_size: NA
cdr3_nt: TGCGCCAGCACCTTCCAGGGGACTAGTTCCCATCATACGCAGTATTTT
cdr3_aa: CASTFQGTSSHHTQYF

j_call: TRBJ2-3
v_call: TRBV6-8
d_call: NA
clone_size: medium-sized
cdr3_nt: TGTGCCAGCAGGGGAACGGGGGACTGGCTCACAGATACGCAGTATTTT
cdr3_aa: CASRGTGDWLTDTQYF

j_call: TRBJ2-7
v_call: TRBV5-1
d_call: NA
clone_size: NA
cdr3_nt: TGCGCCAGCAGCTTGATATCAGGGAGGTCCTACGAGCAGTACTTC
cdr3_aa: CASSLISGRSYEQYF

j_call: TRBJ2-2
v_call: TRBV11-3
d_call: NA
clone_size: few
cdr3_nt: TGTGCCAGCAGTTTTAGGGGGTTTAACACCGGGGAGCTGTTTTTT
cdr3_aa: CASSFRGFNTGELFF

j_call: TRBJ2-1
v_call: TRBV6-8
d_call: TRBD2
clone_size: NA
cdr3_nt: TGTGCCAGCAGATTGACTAGCGGCGCCTACAATGAGCAGTTCTTC
cdr3_aa: CASRLTSGAYNEQFF

j_call: TRBJ2-3
v_call: TRBV6-8
d_call: NA
clone_size: NA
cdr3_nt: TGTGCCAGCAGTTACGACTCTGGGAGAGATACGCAGTATTTT
cdr3_aa: CASSYDSGRDTQYF

j_call: TRBJ2-7
v_call: TRBV28
d_call: TRBD1
clone_size: few
cdr3_nt: TGTGCCAGCAGTTTTAATCCGGGACAGGGGATCAACGAGCAGTACTTC
cdr3_aa: CASSFNPGQGINEQYF

j_call: TRBJ2-7
v_call: TRBV1
d_call: NA
clone_size: medium-sized
cdr3_nt: TGCGCCAGCAGCCCAGGACAGGCCTACGAGCAGTACTTC
cdr3_aa: CASSPGQAYEQYF

j_call: TRBJ2-3
v_call: TRBV6-8
d_call: NA
clone_size: NA
cdr3_nt: TGTGCCAGCAGTTACTCGAGACAGAGCTCAGTGATAGATACGCAGTATTTT
cdr3_aa: CASSYSRQSSVIDTQYF